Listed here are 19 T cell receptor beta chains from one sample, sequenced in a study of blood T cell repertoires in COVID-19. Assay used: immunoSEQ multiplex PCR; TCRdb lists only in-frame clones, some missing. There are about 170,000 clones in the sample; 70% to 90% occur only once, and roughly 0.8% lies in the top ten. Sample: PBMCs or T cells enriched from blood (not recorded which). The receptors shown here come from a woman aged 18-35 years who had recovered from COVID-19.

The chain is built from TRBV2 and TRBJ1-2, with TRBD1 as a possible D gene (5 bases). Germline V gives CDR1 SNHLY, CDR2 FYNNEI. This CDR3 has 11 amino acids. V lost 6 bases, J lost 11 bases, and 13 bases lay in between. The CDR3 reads CASSPPGSYTF. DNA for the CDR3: TGTGCCAGCAGCCCCCCAGGGTCTTACACCTTC.

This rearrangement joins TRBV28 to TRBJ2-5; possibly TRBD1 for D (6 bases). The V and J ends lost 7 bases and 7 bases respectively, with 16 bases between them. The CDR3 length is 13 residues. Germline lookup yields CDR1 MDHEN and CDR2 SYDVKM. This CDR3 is CASNWDILGTQYF. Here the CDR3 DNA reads TGTGCCAGCAACTGGGACATTCTAGGGACCCAGTACTTC.

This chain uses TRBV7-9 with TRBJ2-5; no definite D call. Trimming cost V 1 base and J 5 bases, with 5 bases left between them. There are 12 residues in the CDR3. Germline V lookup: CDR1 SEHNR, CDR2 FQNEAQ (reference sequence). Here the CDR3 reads CASSLGRETQYF. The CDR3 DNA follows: TGTGCCAGCAGCTTAGGGCGGGAGACCCAGTACTTC.

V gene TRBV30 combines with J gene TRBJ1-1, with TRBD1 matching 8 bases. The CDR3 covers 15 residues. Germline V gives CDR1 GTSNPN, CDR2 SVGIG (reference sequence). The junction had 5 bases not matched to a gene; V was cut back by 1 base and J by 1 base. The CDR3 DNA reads TGTGCCTGGAGTGCGACAGGGGCAACGAACACTGAAGCTTTCTTT. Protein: CAWSATGATNTEAFF.

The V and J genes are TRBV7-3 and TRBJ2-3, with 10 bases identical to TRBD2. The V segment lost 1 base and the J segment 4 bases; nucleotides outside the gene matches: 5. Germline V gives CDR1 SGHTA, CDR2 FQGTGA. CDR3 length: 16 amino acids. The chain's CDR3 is CASSLMASGSADTQYF. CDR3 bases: TGTGCCAGCAGCTTAATGGCTAGCGGGAGTGCAGATACGCAGTATTTT.

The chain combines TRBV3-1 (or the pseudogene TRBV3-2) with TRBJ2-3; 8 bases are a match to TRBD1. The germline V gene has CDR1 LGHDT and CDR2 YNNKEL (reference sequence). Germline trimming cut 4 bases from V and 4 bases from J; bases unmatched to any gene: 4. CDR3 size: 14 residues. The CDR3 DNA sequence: TGTGCCAGCAGCCGCAGGGGGCGTGCAGATACGCAGTATTTT. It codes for CASSRRGRADTQYF.

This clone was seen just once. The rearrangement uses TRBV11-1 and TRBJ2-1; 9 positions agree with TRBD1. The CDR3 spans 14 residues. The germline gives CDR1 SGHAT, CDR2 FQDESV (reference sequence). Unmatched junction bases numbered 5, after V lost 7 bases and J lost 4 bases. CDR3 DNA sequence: TGTGCCAGCACCCAGGACAGGGGATACAATGAGCAGTTCTTC. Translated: CASTQDRGYNEQFF.

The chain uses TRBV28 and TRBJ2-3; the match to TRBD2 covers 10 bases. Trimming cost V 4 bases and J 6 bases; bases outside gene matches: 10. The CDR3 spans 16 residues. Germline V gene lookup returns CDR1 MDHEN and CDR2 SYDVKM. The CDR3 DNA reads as TGTGCCAGCAGTTCCTGGACTAGCGGAGGGGCCGATACGCAGTATTTT. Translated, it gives CASSSWTSGGADTQYF.

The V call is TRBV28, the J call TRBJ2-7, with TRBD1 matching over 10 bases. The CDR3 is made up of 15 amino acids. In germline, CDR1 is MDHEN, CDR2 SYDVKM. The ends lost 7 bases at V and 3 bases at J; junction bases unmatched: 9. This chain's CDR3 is CASNGPGTGDYEQYF. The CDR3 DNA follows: TGTGCCAGCAACGGACCCGGGACAGGGGACTACGAGCAGTACTTC. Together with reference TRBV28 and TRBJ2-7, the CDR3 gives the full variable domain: DVKVTQSSRYLVKRTGEKVFLECVQDMDHENMFWYRQDPGLGLRLIYFSYDVKMKEKGDIPEGYSVSREKKERFSLILESASTNQTSMYLCASNGPGTGDYEQYFGPGTRLTVT.

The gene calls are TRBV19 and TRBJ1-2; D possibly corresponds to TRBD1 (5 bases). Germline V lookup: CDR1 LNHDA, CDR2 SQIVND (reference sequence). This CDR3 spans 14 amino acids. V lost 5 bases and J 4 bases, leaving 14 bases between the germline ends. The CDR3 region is CASSSRTIAYGYTF. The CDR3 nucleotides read TGTGCCAGTAGTTCCCGGACAATCGCCTATGGCTACACCTTC.

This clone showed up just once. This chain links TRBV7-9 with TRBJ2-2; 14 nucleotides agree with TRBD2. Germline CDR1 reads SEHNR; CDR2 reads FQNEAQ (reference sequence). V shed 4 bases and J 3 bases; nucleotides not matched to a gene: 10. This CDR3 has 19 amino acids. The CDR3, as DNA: TGTGCCAGCAGCTCGCCGGGACTAGCGGGAGTTAGGGACACCGGGGAGCTGTTTTTT. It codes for CASSSPGLAGVRDTGELFF.

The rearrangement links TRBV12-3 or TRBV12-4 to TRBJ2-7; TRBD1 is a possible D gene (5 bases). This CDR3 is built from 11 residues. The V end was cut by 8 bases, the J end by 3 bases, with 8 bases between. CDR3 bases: TGTGCCAGCGCTAGGGGCTACGAGCAGTACTTC. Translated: CASARGYEQYF.

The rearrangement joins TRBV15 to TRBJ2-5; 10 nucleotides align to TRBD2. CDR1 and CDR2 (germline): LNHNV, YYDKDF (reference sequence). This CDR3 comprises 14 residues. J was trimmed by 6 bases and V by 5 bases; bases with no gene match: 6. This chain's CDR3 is CATSQAGGRQTQYF. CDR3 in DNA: TGTGCCACCAGCCAAGCGGGAGGGCGGCAGACCCAGTACTTC.

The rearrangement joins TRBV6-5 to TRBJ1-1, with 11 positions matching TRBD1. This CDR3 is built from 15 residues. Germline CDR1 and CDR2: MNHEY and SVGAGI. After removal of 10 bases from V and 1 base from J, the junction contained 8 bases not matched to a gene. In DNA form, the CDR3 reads TGTGCCATAGCCCGGACAGGGGGCGGGAACACTGAAGCTTTCTTT. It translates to CAIARTGGGNTEAFF.

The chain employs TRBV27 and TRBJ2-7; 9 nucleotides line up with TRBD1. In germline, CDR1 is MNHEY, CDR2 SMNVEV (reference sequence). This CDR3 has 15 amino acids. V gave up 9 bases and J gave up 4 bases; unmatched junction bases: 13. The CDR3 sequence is CASGFDGTGFYEQYF. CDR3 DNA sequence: TGTGCCAGTGGGTTTGATGGGACAGGGTTTTACGAGCAGTACTTC.

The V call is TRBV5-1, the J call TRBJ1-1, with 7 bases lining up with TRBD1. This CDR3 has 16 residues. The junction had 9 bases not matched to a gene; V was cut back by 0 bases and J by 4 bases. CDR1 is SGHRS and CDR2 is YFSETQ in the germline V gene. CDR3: CASSLAGTEGGTEAFF. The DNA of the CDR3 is TGCGCCAGCAGCTTGGCCGGGACAGAAGGAGGCACTGAAGCTTTCTTT.

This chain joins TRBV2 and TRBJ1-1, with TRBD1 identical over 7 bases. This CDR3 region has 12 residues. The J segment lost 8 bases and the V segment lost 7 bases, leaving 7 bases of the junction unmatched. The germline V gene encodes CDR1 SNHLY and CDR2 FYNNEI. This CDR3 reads CASTIGTAEAFF. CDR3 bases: TGTGCCAGCACTATAGGGACAGCCGAAGCTTTCTTT.

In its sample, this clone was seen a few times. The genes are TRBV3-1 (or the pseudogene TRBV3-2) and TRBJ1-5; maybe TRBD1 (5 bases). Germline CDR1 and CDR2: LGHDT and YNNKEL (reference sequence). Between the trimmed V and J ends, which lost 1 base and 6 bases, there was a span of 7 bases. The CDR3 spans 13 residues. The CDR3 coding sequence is TGTGCCAGCAGCCAAGGCAGGGCTCAGCCCCAGCATTTT. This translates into CASSQGRAQPQHF.

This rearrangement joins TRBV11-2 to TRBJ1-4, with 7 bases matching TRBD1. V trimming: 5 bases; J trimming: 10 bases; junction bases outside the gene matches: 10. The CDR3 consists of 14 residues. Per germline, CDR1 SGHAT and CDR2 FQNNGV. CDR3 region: CASSRRQGLAKLFF. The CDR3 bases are TGTGCCAGCAGCCGGAGACAGGGTCTTGCAAAACTGTTTTTT.